These T cell receptor beta chains were read from a single sample in a study of cytomegalovirus exposure and HLA in healthy donors. Measured with immunoSEQ multiplex PCR; TCRdb has only the in-frame clones, and not every one. Altogether about 360,000 clones are present, more than 80% being singletons, with the ten largest covering over 0.75%. Sequencing was performed on PBMCs. All receptors come from a woman between 18 and 29 years old in good health and CMV-seronegative. CDR3s leave out the opening cysteine and the closing phenylalanine or tryptophan. Fields, in order: clone size, CDR3 length, J gene, V gene, D gene, CDR3 protein. The D gene is left open where the match is weak. Clone size is stated in some rows and not others, as once, few, many or a class when expanded.

- 15 TRBJ2-1 TRBV11-2 TRBD2 ASSFPGTSGSYNEQF
- 15 TRBJ2-3 TRBV27 - ASLHEDNLISTDTQY
- 15 TRBJ2-5 TRBV5-1 TRBD2 ASSSGTSGRARETQY
- 15 TRBJ1-2 TRBV28 - ASSLGGAPRSNYGYT
- 12 TRBJ2-7 TRBV5-1 TRBD1 ASSLQGTEYEQY
- 14 TRBJ2-7 TRBV28 TRBD2 ATLVSSGRPNSQQY
- 8 TRBJ2-1 TRBV27 - ASGWDKQF
- 12 TRBJ1-1 TRBV7-9 - ASSPEALRTEAF
- 14 TRBJ1-2 TRBV18 TRBD1 ASSMDRGTRSEGYT
- 13 TRBJ2-7 TRBV7-7 TRBD1 ASSLRQGPTYEQY
- 13 TRBJ2-7 TRBV4-1 - ASSQAHADSYEQY
- 11 TRBJ2-7 TRBV29-1 - SVVPGRAYEQY
- 20 TRBJ2-7 TRBV29-1 - SVEASGEWGVYGPIYSYEQY
- 14 TRBJ2-1 TRBV4-2 TRBD2 ASSLGLAGVGDEQF
- 11 TRBJ2-7 TRBV6-1 - ASSGWASYEQY
- 15 TRBJ1-2 TRBV19 - ASSIEGNGRRNYGYT
- 14 TRBJ1-1 TRBV4-1 - ASSQGPGEMSTEAF
- 13 TRBJ2-7 TRBV5-4 TRBD1 ASSPQRQGANEQY
once 15 TRBJ2-2 TRBV7-2 TRBD2 ASSALGGITNTGELF
- 16 TRBJ2-6 TRBV15 - ATSLAGEGAVGANVLT
few 11 TRBJ1-1 TRBV27 - ASSYSQNTEAF
- 13 TRBJ2-7 TRBV5-6 - ASSWAEDSRDEQY
- 11 TRBJ2-7 TRBV6-1 TRBD1 ASRPGQVRRQY
- 10 TRBJ1-2 TRBV6-5 - ASSYSTGPIH
few 11 TRBJ1-1 TRBV2 - ASSEELNTEAF
- 13 TRBJ1-1 TRBV28 TRBD1 ASSGQGPINTEAF
- 15 TRBJ2-2 TRBV7-8 - ASSLANRVGNTGELF
- 11 TRBJ2-5 TRBV19 TRBD2 ASKAGPGETQY
- 13 TRBJ1-1 TRBV7-9 - ASSLTMGISAEAF
- 12 TRBJ2-3 TRBV28 - ASIRGGSMNTQY
- 12 TRBJ1-3 TRBV18 - ASSPAGSGNTIY
- 14 TRBJ2-3 TRBV19 TRBD2 ASSIKGTSNPDTQY
- 12 TRBJ2-3 TRBV4-2 - ASSQPLYADTQY
- 14 TRBJ2-4 TRBV28 - ASSPPRRQAKNIQY
- 13 TRBJ2-7 TRBV7-2 TRBD2 ASTAYGSGSGEQY
- 13 TRBJ1-3 TRBV5-1 - ASSFNGDSGNTIY
- 14 TRBJ1-1 TRBV2 - ASSEALVGSRYGAF
- 13 TRBJ2-1 TRBV2 TRBD2 ASSEMGLAANEQF
- 12 TRBJ2-3 TRBV27 - ASRTTGSTDTQY
- 12 TRBJ2-2 TRBV7-3 TRBD2 ASSSGLASGELF
- 13 TRBJ1-2 TRBV2 - ASTSFGWSNYGYT
- 12 TRBJ2-1 TRBV28 - ASSLLLRGNEQF
- 11 TRBJ2-3 TRBV6-5 TRBD2 ASIGLADGTQY
- 14 TRBJ2-4 TRBV19 TRBD1 ASSRGQGGDKNIQY
- 14 TRBJ1-1 TRBV19 - ASSIQPYSMNTEAF
- 13 TRBJ2-3 TRBV27 TRBD1 ASTYYGTDTDTQY
- 13 TRBJ1-6 TRBV6-1 - ASSLRGLGDSPLH
- 13 TRBJ2-7 TRBV9 TRBD1 ASSKGQGKTYEQY
once 13 TRBJ2-5 TRBV5-1 TRBD2 ASSLREGPGETQY
- 14 TRBJ2-7 TRBV6-5 - ASSYSMEGVRPEQY